This T cell receptor (beta chain) was sequenced in a study of PD-L1 blockade in urothelial cancer. Study summary: Patients' atezolizumab regimen, 1,200 mg intravenously every 3 weeks, began in about 2014.

J lost 6 bases, V lost 7 bases, and 9 bases had no gene match. The CDR3 has 15 amino acids. Germline assignment: CDR1 MDHEN and CDR2 SYDVKM. Every PCR got spiked synthetic TCR analog templates. Profiling relied on immunoSEQ multiplex PCR, and the TCRdb table lists in-frame clones only, not all of them. The sample carries roughly 63,000 clones, about 86% recorded once. Comments on this clone: What it binds is not known.

Documented time point: pretreatment peripheral blood. Study results and caveats: Below-median TCR clonality that was measured in pretreatment blood predicted better survival.

The clonotype comes from a man aged 65 to 79 with urothelial cancer. The chain carries TRBV28 and TRBJ2-1, with TRBD2 matching 10 bases. Sample: PBMCs, taken around atezolizumab (anti-PD-L1) treatment. The DNA of the CDR3 is TGTGCCAGCACCTCACCCCTAGCGGGAGCCAATGAGCAGTTCTTC. It codes for CASTSPLAGANEQFF.